This T cell receptor beta chain was sequenced in a study of cytomegalovirus exposure and HLA in healthy donors. Worth noting for this clone: Its antigen is undetermined.

A multiplex PCR was run with 60 Vbeta primers and 13 Jbeta primers. Data came from immunoSEQ multiplex PCR; TCRdb stores just in-frame clones and leaves some out. The data contain roughly 100,000 clones, roughly 70% of them singletons. Whole-study results and caveats: Only CMV serostatus was available as immune exposure information. A classifier reportedly called cytomegalovirus status with high sensitivity and specificity.

Deletions cut 7 bases from V and 3 bases from J, with 16 bases between. The CDR3 totals 14 residues. Germline V gene sequence: CDR1 SNHLY, CDR2 FYNNEI. V and J are TRBV2 and TRBJ2-7; D may be TRBD1 (5 bases). This sequence was found in a man between 40 and 49 years old in good health and CMV-seronegative. Sequences were obtained from PBMCs. The CDR3, as DNA: TGTGCCAGCAACTTGGACCGTCAGGGCTACGAGCAGTACTTC. This encodes CASNLDRQGYEQYF.